The T cell receptor beta chain under discussion was sequenced for a study of breast tumors, draining lymph nodes, adjacent tissues. Study-wide results and caveats: Tumors had less TCR diversity than lymph nodes, more than nontumor tissue. Tumor T cell lymph node origin was a supported hypothesis, not proven. Findings are consistent with lymph node origin and intratumoral expansion of most tumor T cells.

At least ten counts were recorded for this clonotype. No antigen is known for it. One entry per CDR3 protein results from TCRdb running MiXCR on the multiplex PCR reads. The sample lists over 200,000 distinct CDR3 sequences; about 32% were seen once. Breast cancer patients provided tissue from their axillary draining lymph nodes. Sequenced: axillary lymph node tissue. The TCR originated in a female donor with breast cancer. Some clones in this sample may be carry-over from other donors' samples.

The CDR3 DNA sequence: TGCAGTGCTAGAGATCTTGGACAGGGATCGGGGGAGCAGTACTTC. This gives the protein CSARDLGQGSGEQYF. V and J are TRBV20-1 and TRBJ2-7; 8 bases line up with TRBD1. This CDR3 is 15 amino acids long. Germline V CDR1 and CDR2: DFQATT, SNEGSKA (reference sequence). V lost 0 bases and J lost 7; bases outside the gene matches: 11.